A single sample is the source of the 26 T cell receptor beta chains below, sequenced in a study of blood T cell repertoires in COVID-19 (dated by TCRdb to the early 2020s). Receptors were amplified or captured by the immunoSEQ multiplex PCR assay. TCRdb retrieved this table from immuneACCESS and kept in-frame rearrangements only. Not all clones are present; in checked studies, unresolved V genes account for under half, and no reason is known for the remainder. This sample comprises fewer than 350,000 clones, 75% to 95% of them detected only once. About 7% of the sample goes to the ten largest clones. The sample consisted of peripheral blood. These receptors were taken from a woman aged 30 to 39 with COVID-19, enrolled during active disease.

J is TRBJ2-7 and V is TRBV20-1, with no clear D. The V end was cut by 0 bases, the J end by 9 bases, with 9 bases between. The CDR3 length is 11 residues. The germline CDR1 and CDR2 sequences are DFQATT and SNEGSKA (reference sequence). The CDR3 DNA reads TGCAGTGCTAGAGATTGGCAGGTGCAGTACTTC. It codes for CSARDWQVQYF.

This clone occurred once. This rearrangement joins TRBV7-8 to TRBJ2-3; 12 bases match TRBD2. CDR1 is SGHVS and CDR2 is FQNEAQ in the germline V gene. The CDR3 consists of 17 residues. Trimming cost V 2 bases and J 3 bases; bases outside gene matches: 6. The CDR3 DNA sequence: TGTGCCAGCAGCTTACGACTAGCGGGAGTGACTACAGATACGCAGTATTTT. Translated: CASSLRLAGVTTDTQYF.

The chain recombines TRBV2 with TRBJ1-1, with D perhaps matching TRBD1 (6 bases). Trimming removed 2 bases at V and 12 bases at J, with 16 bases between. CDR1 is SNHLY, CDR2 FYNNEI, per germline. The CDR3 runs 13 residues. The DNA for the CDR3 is TGTGCCAGCAGTGAAAGTGGGGGGGCGAGACCTTTCTTT. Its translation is CASSESGGARPFF.

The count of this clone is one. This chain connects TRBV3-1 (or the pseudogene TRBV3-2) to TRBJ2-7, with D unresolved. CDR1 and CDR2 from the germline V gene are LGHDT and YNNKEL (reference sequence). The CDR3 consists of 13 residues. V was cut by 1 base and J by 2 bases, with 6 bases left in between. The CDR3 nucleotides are TGTGCCAGCAGCCAAGTCGACACCTACGAGCAGTACTTC. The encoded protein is CASSQVDTYEQYF.

The CDR3 here is CAINGRDRGPNEQFF. CDR3 in DNA: TGTGCCATCAATGGCCGGGACAGGGGGCCAAATGAGCAGTTCTTC. The rearrangement joins TRBV10-3 to TRBJ2-1; 12 positions agree with TRBD1. The CDR3 has 15 amino acids. Unmatched junction bases numbered 8, after V lost 7 bases and J lost 7 bases. The germline V gene has CDR1 ENHRY and CDR2 SYGVKD.

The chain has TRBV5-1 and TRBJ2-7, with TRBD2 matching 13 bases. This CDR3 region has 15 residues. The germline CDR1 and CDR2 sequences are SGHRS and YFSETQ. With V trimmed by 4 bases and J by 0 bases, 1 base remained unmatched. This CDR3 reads CASSRTSGGSYEQYF. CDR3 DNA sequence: TGCGCCAGCAGCAGGACTAGCGGGGGCTCCTACGAGCAGTACTTC.

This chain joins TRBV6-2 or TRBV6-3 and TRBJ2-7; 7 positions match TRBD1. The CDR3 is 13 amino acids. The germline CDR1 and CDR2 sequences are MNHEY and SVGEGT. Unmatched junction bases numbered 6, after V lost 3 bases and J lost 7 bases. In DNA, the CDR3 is TGTGCCAGCAGTTATTCGACAGGGTCAGAGCAGTACTTC. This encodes CASSYSTGSEQYF.

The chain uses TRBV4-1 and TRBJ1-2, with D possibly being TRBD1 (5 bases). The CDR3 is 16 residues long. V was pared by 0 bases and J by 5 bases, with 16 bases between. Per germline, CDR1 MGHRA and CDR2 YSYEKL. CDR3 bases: TGCGCCAGCAGCCAAGATAACGCAGGGAAGGGGTATGGCTACACCTTC. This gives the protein CASSQDNAGKGYGYTF.

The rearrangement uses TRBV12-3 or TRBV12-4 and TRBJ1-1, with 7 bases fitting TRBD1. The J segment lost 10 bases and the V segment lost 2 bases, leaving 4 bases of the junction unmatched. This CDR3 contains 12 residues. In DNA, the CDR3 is TGTGCCAGCAGTTTACCGACAGGGCTAGCTTTCTTT. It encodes CASSLPTGLAFF.

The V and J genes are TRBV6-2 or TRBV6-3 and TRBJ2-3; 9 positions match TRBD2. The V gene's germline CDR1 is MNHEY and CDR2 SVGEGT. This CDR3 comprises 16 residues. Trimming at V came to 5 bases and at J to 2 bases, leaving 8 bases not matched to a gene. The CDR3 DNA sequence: TGTGCCAGCAGTCGAGTAGCGGGAGCCTCCACAGATACGCAGTATTTT. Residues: CASSRVAGASTDTQYF.

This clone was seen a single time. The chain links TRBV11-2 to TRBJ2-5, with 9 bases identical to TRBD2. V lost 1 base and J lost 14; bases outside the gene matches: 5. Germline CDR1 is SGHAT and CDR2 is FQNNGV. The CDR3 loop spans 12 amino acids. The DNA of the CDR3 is TGTGCCAGCAGCTTAGTGACTAGCGGACAATACTTC. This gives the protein CASSLVTSGQYF.

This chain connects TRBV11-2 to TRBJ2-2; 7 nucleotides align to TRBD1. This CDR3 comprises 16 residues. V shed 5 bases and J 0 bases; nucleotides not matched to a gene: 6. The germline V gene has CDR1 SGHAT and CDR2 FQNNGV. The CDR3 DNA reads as TGTGCCAGCAGCGTTGAGGGACAGCCGAACACCGGGGAGCTGTTTTTT. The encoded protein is CASSVEGQPNTGELFF.

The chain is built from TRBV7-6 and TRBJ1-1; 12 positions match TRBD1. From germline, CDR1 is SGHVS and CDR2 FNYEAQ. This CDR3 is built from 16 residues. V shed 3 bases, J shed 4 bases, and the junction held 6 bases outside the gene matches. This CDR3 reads CASSLGQGAGGTEAFF. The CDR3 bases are TGTGCCAGCAGCTTGGGACAGGGGGCCGGGGGCACTGAAGCTTTCTTT. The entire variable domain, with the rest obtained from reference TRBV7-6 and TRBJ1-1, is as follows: GAGVSQSPRYKVTKRGQDVALRCDPISGHVSLYWYRQALGQGPEFLTYFNYEAQQDKSGLPNDRFSAERPEGSISTLTIQRTEQRDSAMYRCASSLGQGAGGTEAFFGQGTRLTVV.

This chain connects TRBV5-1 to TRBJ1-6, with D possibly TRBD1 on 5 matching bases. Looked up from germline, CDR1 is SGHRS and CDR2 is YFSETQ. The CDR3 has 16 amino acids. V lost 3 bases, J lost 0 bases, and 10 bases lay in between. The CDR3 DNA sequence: TGCGCCAGCAGCTCCCTTGACAGCTCCTATAATTCACCCCTCCACTTT. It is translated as CASSSLDSSYNSPLHF.

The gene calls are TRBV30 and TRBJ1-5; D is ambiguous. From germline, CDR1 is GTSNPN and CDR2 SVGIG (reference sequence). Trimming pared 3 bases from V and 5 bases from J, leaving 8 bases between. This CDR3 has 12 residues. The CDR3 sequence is CAWSATDQPQHF. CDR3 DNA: TGTGCCTGGAGCGCGACTGATCAGCCCCAGCATTTT.

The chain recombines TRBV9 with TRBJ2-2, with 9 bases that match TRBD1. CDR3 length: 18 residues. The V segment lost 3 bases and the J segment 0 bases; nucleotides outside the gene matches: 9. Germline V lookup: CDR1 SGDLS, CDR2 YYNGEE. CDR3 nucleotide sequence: TGTGCCAGCAGCGATCATCGGGACAGGGCCGCGAACACCGGGGAGCTGTTTTTT. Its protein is CASSDHRDRAANTGELFF.

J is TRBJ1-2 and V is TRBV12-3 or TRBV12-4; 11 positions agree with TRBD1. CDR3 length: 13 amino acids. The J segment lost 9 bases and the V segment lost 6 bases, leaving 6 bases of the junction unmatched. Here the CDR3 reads CASSPGQGGRYTF. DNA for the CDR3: TGTGCCAGCAGCCCGGGACAGGGGGGACGCTACACCTTC.

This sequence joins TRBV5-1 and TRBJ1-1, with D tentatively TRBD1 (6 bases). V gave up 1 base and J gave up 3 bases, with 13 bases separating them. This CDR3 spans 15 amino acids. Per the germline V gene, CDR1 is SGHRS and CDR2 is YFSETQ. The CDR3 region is CASSLSPGADTEAFF. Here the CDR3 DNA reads TGCGCCAGCAGCTTGTCCCCAGGGGCGGACACTGAAGCTTTCTTT.

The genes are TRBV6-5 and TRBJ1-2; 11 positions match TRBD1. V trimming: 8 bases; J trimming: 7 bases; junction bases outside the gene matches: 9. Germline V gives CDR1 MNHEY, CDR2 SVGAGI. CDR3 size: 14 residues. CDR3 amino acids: CASWDRGSISGYTF. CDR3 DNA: TGTGCCAGCTGGGACAGGGGGAGTATTAGTGGCTACACCTTC.

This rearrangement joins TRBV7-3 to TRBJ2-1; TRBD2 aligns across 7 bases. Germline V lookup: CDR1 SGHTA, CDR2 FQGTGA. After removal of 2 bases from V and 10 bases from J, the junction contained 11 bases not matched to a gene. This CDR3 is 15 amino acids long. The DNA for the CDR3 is TGTGCCAGCAGCTTAGGAGCCGGGACTACGTGGGAGCAGTTCTTC. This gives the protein CASSLGAGTTWEQFF.

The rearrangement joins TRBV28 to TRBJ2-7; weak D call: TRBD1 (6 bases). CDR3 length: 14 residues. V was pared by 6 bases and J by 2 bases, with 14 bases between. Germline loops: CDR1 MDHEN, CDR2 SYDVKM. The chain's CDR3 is CASSLTGSAYEQYF. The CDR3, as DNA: TGTGCCAGCAGCCTAACAGGGTCTGCCTACGAGCAGTACTTC.

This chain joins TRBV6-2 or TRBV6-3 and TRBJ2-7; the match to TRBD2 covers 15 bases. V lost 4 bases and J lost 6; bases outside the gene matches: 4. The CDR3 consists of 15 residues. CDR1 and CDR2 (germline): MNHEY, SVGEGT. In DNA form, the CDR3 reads TGTGCCAGCAGTTTCCAGGGACTAGCGGGAGGCGAGCAGTACTTC. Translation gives CASSFQGLAGGEQYF.

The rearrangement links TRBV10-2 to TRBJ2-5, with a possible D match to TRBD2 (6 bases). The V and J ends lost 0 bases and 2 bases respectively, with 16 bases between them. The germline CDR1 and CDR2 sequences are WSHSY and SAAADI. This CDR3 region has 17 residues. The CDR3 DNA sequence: TGCGCCAGCAGTGAGTCGGGTGGGGGGTACATACAAGAGACCCAGTACTTC. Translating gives CASSESGGGYIQETQYF.

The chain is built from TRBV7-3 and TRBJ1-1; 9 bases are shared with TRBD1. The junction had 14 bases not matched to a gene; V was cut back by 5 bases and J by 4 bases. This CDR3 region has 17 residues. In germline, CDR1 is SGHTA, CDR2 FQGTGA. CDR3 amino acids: CASSPRDREGMGTEAFF. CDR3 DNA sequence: TGTGCCAGCAGCCCCCGGGACAGGGAGGGTATGGGCACTGAAGCTTTCTTT.

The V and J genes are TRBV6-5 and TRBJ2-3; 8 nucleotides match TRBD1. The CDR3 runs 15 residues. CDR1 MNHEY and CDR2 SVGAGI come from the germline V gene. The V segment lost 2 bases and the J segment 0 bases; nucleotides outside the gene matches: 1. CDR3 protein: CASSYRDRSTDTQYF. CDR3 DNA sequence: TGTGCCAGCAGTTACCGGGACAGGAGCACAGATACGCAGTATTTT.

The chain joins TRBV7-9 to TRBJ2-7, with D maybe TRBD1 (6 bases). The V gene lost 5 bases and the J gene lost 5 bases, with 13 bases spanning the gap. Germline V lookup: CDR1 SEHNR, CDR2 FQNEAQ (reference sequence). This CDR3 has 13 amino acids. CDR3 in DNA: TGTGCCAGCAGCCTCAACCAGGGGAACGAGCAGTACTTC. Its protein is CASSLNQGNEQYF.